This T cell receptor beta chain was captured in a study of beta chain features in type 1 diabetes. Study details: Age, gender and cell yields were similar between patients and healthy donors.

Whole-study findings and limits: Shortening of TCRB CDR3s, moderate but significant, appeared in all four CD4+ subsets of Type 1 diabetes patients. TCRB repertoires of naive, central memory and Treg cells appeared more similar among patients than among healthy donors.

Details on this clone: The antigen remains unidentified.

The investigators reverse transcribed all of the isolated RNA, so they sequenced expressed TCRB transcripts. The repertoire was sequenced with immunoSEQ multiplex PCR; TCRdb's copy has only in-frame clones and lacks some. The table lists under 850,000 clones, roughly 13% of them singletons. The CDR3 spans 14 residues. The V end lost 2 bases, the J end lost 4 bases, and 9 bases lay between the germline ends. CDR1 and CDR2 from the germline V gene are SSHAT and FNYEAQ (reference sequence). The rearrangement links TRBV7-7 to TRBJ2-1, with D possibly matching TRBD2 (5 bases). The sample consisted of naive CD4+ T cells from blood. This sequence originates from a man between 18 and 29 years old with type 1 diabetes. The chain's CDR3 is CASSLYGDYNEQFF. The CDR3 nucleotides are TGTGCCAGCAGCTTATACGGGGATTACAATGAGCAGTTCTTC.